The rows below give T cell receptor beta chains drawn from one sample of a study of blood T cell repertoires in COVID-19. Produced via immunoSEQ multiplex PCR; TCRdb's table is partial and in-frame only. The table records around 300,000 clones, roughly 89% of them present only once. The sample comprised peripheral blood. The source of these receptors is a middle-aged woman who had recovered from COVID-19. Both conserved end residues are part of each CDR3. D genes are given only for firm matches. A row's size may be missing; if present it is once, few, many or a size class.

size: .; V: TRBV6-6; D: .; J: TRBJ1-6; CDR3: CASSEPYDSPLHF; DNA: TGTGCCAGCTCAGAACCGTACGATTCACCCCTCCACTTT
size: .; V: TRBV19; D: TRBD1; J: TRBJ1-4; CDR3: CASSIVGQGAEKLFF; DNA: TGTGCCAGTAGTATTGTCGGACAGGGGGCTGAAAAACTGTTTTTT
size: .; V: TRBV19; D: .; J: TRBJ2-7; CDR3: CASSAATGRSSYEQYF; DNA: TGTGCCAGTAGTGCCGCGACAGGGAGGAGCTCCTACGAGCAGTACTTC
size: .; V: TRBV19; D: .; J: TRBJ1-4; CDR3: CASSTATNEKLFF; DNA: TGTGCCAGTAGTACCGCAACTAATGAAAAACTGTTTTTT
size: once; V: TRBV6-1; D: TRBD1; J: TRBJ1-1; CDR3: CASSEAGQGNTEAFF; DNA: TGTGCCAGCAGTGAAGCCGGACAGGGGAACACTGAAGCTTTCTTT
size: .; V: TRBV9; D: .; J: TRBJ1-1; CDR3: CASSVEGSTGRGEAFF; DNA: TGTGCCAGCAGCGTAGAGGGTTCCACAGGTCGCGGTGAAGCTTTCTTT
size: .; V: TRBV27; D: TRBD1; J: TRBJ2-5; CDR3: CASSPRTGGAETQYF; DNA: TGTGCCAGCAGTCCCCGGACAGGGGGCGCGGAGACCCAGTACTTC
size: few; V: TRBV5-8; D: TRBD2; J: TRBJ2-3; CDR3: CASSLVSSGDRTSTDTQYF; DNA: TGTGCCAGCAGCTTGGTGTCCAGCGGGGATCGAACTAGCACAGATACGCAGTATTTT
size: few; V: TRBV12-5; D: TRBD2; J: TRBJ2-2; CDR3: CASGLGSGGRAGGELFF; DNA: TGTGCTAGTGGTTTGGGAAGTGGCGGGAGGGCCGGCGGGGAGCTGTTTTTT
size: .; V: TRBV3-1/TRBV3-2; D: .; J: TRBJ2-1; CDR3: CASSNGSSYNEQFF; DNA: TGTGCCAGCAGCAACGGGAGTTCCTACAATGAGCAGTTCTTC
size: .; V: TRBV4-1; D: .; J: TRBJ1-3; CDR3: CASSQEGGLGSGNTIYF; DNA: TGCGCCAGCAGCCAAGAAGGAGGGTTAGGCTCTGGAAACACCATATATTTT
size: few; V: TRBV10-3; D: .; J: TRBJ2-7; CDR3: CAIGKGAYEQYF; DNA: TGTGCCATCGGCAAGGGGGCCTACGAGCAGTACTTC
size: .; V: TRBV6-1; D: .; J: TRBJ1-5; CDR3: CASSVRTQGQNQPQHF; DNA: TGTGCCAGCAGTGTCCGGACCCAGGGGCAGAATCAGCCCCAGCATTTT
size: .; V: TRBV7-3; D: TRBD2; J: TRBJ2-1; CDR3: CASSVASGSGEQFF; DNA: TGTGCCAGCAGCGTGGCTAGCGGGAGCGGTGAGCAGTTCTTC
size: .; V: TRBV27; D: TRBD1; J: TRBJ2-6; CDR3: CASSSQGARLSGANVLTF; DNA: TGTGCCAGCAGTTCCCAGGGGGCCCGACTCTCTGGGGCCAACGTCCTGACTTTC
size: .; V: TRBV10-3; D: TRBD1; J: TRBJ2-2; CDR3: CAINAPLGQGTAGELFF; DNA: TGTGCCATAAACGCTCCTTTGGGACAGGGGACCGCCGGGGAGCTGTTTTTT